These T cell receptor beta chains were read from a single sample in a study of identical twins. TCRdb called the 5' RACE reads again in MiXCR, with one record for every CDR3 protein. The data hold hundreds of thousands of distinct CDR3 sequences, with about 20% observed a single time. These data were also filed under a second study, of yellow fever vaccine responses in identical twins.

Sequencing used CD4+ T cells sorted from blood. Receptors were obtained from a woman in her late teens or twenties in good health. Both conserved end residues are part of each CDR3. A D gene is named only where the DNA matches it firmly. Expanded clones get a size class; other rows say once, few or many, or leave the size out.

d_call	clone_size	v_call	j_call	cdr3_nt	cdr3_aa
NA	NA	TRBV6-2/TRBV6-3	TRBJ2-1	TGTGCCAGCAGTTGGGGTAGTTATGAGCAGTTCTTC	CASSWGSYEQFF
NA	NA	TRBV20-1	TRBJ2-7	TGCAGTGCTAGAGACCATACCTACGAGCAGTACTTC	CSARDHTYEQYF
NA	NA	TRBV3-1	TRBJ2-1	TGTGCCAGCAGCCAAGTTTTAGCGGTCCTCTCCTACAATGAGCAGTTCTTC	CASSQVLAVLSYNEQFF
NA	NA	TRBV4-1	TRBJ2-5	TGCGCCAGCAGCTTTAACTATCAAGAGACCCAGTACTTC	CASSFNYQETQYF
NA	NA	TRBV10-3	TRBJ1-5	TGTGCCACACAGGGCCAGGTCGGTCAGCCCCAGCATTTT	CATQGQVGQPQHF
NA	few	TRBV29-1	TRBJ2-2	TGCAGCGTTATTACAGGAGGGAGCGCCTACACCGGGGAGCTGTTTTTT	CSVITGGSAYTGELFF
NA	NA	TRBV7-2	TRBJ2-2	TGTGCCAGCAGCTTAGGCGGCCCTGGGAACACCGGGGAGCTGTTTTTT	CASSLGGPGNTGELFF
NA	NA	TRBV5-5	TRBJ1-1	TGTGCCAGCAGCTTGCAGGTTGGAATGAACACTGAAGCTTTCTTT	CASSLQVGMNTEAFF
TRBD2	few	TRBV28	TRBJ2-3	TGTGCCAGCAGTTCCTGGACTAGCGGTAGCACAGATACGCAGTATTTT	CASSSWTSGSTDTQYF
NA	NA	TRBV5-5	TRBJ2-3	TGTGCCAGCAGCGTCGCCCTTAGCACAGATACGCAGTATTTT	CASSVALSTDTQYF
NA	NA	TRBV7-2	TRBJ1-6	TGTGCCAGCAGCAGATGGACGGCCAATAATTCACCCCTCCACTTT	CASSRWTANNSPLHF
NA	NA	TRBV5-1	TRBJ2-1	TGCGCCAGCAGCTTGGGTCGACTAGAGGGAGGAGATGAGCAGTTCTTC	CASSLGRLEGGDEQFF
TRBD2	NA	TRBV20-1	TRBJ2-2	TGCAGTGCTATGGGGACTAGCGGGGGATCTACGAACACCGGGGAGCTGTTTTTT	CSAMGTSGGSTNTGELFF
NA	NA	TRBV27	TRBJ2-7	TGTGCCACCAGACCCGGGGCCGGTCGGGAGCAGTACTTC	CATRPGAGREQYF
TRBD2	NA	TRBV20-1	TRBJ2-3	TGCAGTGCTCCCACCCTAGCGGGCGGTACGCAGTATTTT	CSAPTLAGGTQYF
TRBD2	NA	TRBV19	TRBJ2-2	TGTGCCAGTAGTATTCTGGCTAGCGGGATGGCCACCGGGGAGCTGTTTTTT	CASSILASGMATGELFF
TRBD2	NA	TRBV29-1	TRBJ2-1	TGCAGCGCCCGGACTAGCGGGGTGAGCTCCTACAATGAGCAGTTCTTC	CSARTSGVSSYNEQFF
TRBD1	few	TRBV11-3	TRBJ2-1	TGTGCCAGCAGCTTAGGACAGGGGGGAAATTTGGACAATGAGCAGTTCTTC	CASSLGQGGNLDNEQFF
NA	NA	TRBV28	TRBJ2-3	TGTGCCAGCAGTACACCGCTAGCCGGAGCGCCAGATACGCAGTATTTT	CASSTPLAGAPDTQYF
TRBD1	NA	TRBV10-2	TRBJ1-6	TGCGCCAGCCGCCCAGGGGACAGGTTGGAGAATTCACCCCTCCACTTT	CASRPGDRLENSPLHF
TRBD1	NA	TRBV20-1	TRBJ1-1	TGCAGTGCTAGGGGAGACAGGGGGGCTGAAGCTTTCTTT	CSARGDRGAEAFF
NA	few	TRBV20-1	TRBJ2-3	TGCAGTGCTAGAGAGGTCAGCTGGGGGTATTTT	CSAREVSWGYF
TRBD1	NA	TRBV20-1	TRBJ1-1	TGCAGTGCTAAACTGGACAGGGGCAATCGTGAAGCTTTCTTT	CSAKLDRGNREAFF
NA	NA	TRBV24-1	TRBJ2-3	TGTGCCACCAGTTACAGCAGCACAGATACGCAGTATTTT	CATSYSSTDTQYF
TRBD1	few	TRBV6-5	TRBJ1-2	TGTGCCAGCAGTTACCAGGGACAGGGGCAATACTATGGCTACACCTTC	CASSYQGQGQYYGYTF
TRBD2	NA	TRBV20-1	TRBJ2-1	TGCAGTGCCCATGGGACTAGCGGGGTTTCGGGTGAAAATGAGCAGTTCTTC	CSAHGTSGVSGENEQFF
TRBD2	NA	TRBV28	TRBJ2-7	TGTGCCAGCAGTTGGGGGACTAGGGACTACGAGCAGTACTTC	CASSWGTRDYEQYF
NA	few	TRBV15	TRBJ2-7	TGTGCCACCAGCAGAGTGGGGAAGACCTACGAGCAGTACTTC	CATSRVGKTYEQYF
TRBD2	NA	TRBV20-1	TRBJ2-3	TGCAGTGCTAGAGATGGTAGCGGGAGTGCAGATACGCAGTATTTT	CSARDGSGSADTQYF
NA	NA	TRBV27	TRBJ2-1	TGTGCCAGCAGTTTATTCGGACAACTAAACCACAATGAGCAGTTCTTC	CASSLFGQLNHNEQFF
TRBD1	NA	TRBV5-1	TRBJ2-2	TGCGCCAGCAGCTTGGGGCAGGGGGCCGGGGAGCTGTTTTTT	CASSLGQGAGELFF
NA	NA	TRBV12-3/TRBV12-4	TRBJ2-7	TGTGCCAGCAGTTTAACCTTAGGCTCCTACGAGCAGTACTTC	CASSLTLGSYEQYF
TRBD1	NA	TRBV5-1	TRBJ1-1	TGCGCCAGCTGTGGACAGGGGAACACTGAAGCTTTCTTT	CASCGQGNTEAFF
TRBD1	NA	TRBV20-1	TRBJ1-1	TGCAGTGCTGAGCCGGGACAGAGCATGAACACTGAAGCTTTCTTT	CSAEPGQSMNTEAFF
NA	NA	TRBV5-1	TRBJ1-1	TGCGCCAGCAAAGGTGGGACGAGCACTGAAGCTTTCTTT	CASKGGTSTEAFF
NA	NA	TRBV28	TRBJ2-7	TGTGCCAGCACTGCGACAGTCCCTTTGAGGGAGCAGTACTTC	CASTATVPLREQYF
TRBD2	few	TRBV10-3	TRBJ2-3	TGTGCCATCAGACCCCTAGCGGCCCTGGCAGATACGCAGTATTTT	CAIRPLAALADTQYF
TRBD2	NA	TRBV20-1	TRBJ2-5	TGCAGTGCTCGCCCCGGGACTAGCGCACAAGAGACCCAGTACTTC	CSARPGTSAQETQYF
NA	NA	TRBV6-1	TRBJ1-5	TGTGCCAGCAGGGTTAGCAATCAGCCCCAGCATTTT	CASRVSNQPQHF
TRBD2	once	TRBV6-1	TRBJ2-3	TGTGCCAGCAGCCTCTTTCGGACTAGCGGGAGGAACAACACAGATACGCAGTATTTT	CASSLFRTSGRNNTDTQYF
TRBD1	NA	TRBV7-9	TRBJ2-5	TGTGCCAGCAGCTACGGACAGGGGGCGAGGGAGACCCAGTACTTC	CASSYGQGARETQYF
NA	NA	TRBV10-3	TRBJ2-7	TGTGCCATCAGTGAGTCAGGGACCAGAAGTCTCGAGCAGTACTTC	CAISESGTRSLEQYF
NA	few	TRBV12-3/TRBV12-4	TRBJ2-1	TGTGCCAGCAGTTTGGCGGGGTTCTACAATGAGCAGTTCTTC	CASSLAGFYNEQFF
TRBD1	NA	TRBV15	TRBJ1-2	TGTGCCACCAGCTTTGGGGACAGGCGAGGAATCTATGGCTACACCTTC	CATSFGDRRGIYGYTF
NA	NA	TRBV7-9	TRBJ2-1	TGTGCCAGCAGCCAGACCGGGAATGAGCAGTTCTTC	CASSQTGNEQFF
NA	NA	TRBV7-2	TRBJ2-7	TGTGCCAGCAGCTACCTGGGAGGCTCCTACGAGCAGTACTTC	CASSYLGGSYEQYF
NA	NA	TRBV12-3/TRBV12-4	TRBJ2-6	TGTGCCACCAGCCATACAGGGCAAATCTCTGGGGCCAACGTCCTGACTTTC	CATSHTGQISGANVLTF